One T cell receptor beta chain is described in this entry. No antigen is known for it. The data are from a study of cytomegalovirus exposure and HLA in healthy donors. Findings and caveats of the study: Of the V segments, some could not be distinguished, including TRBV6-2 and TRBV6-3, and were excluded. The investigators catalogued 150 to 200 TCR beta chains as cytomegalovirus-associated.

Germline-derived CDR1 and CDR2 are SGHVS and FNYEAQ. After removal of 5 bases from V and 2 bases from J, the junction contained 2 bases not matched to a gene. The length of the CDR3 is 16 residues. With 60 Vbeta and 13 Jbeta primers, the PCR was carried out. The table came from immunoSEQ multiplex PCR; TCRdb's copy has only in-frame clones and leaves some out. The sample has 100,000 to 150,000 clones, about 70% seen once. The source of this sequence is a male donor in good health and CMV-seronegative. Sequencing was done on a sample of PBMCs. The chain employs TRBV7-6 and TRBJ2-1; 14 positions match TRBD2. The CDR3 region is CASSPTSGGAYNEQFF. DNA of the CDR3: TGTGCCAGCAGCCCGACTAGCGGGGGGGCCTACAATGAGCAGTTCTTC.